The 17 T cell receptor delta chains in this list originate from one sample, sequenced in a study of γδ T cells in repeated Plasmodium falciparum infection. TCRdb redid the clone calls on the multiplex PCR reads with CATT. The sample lists 53,000 or so delta-chain clones, 1.9% occurring once. Bulk repertoires came from Vgamma9/Vdelta2+ or Vdelta2-negative gammadelta T cells flow-sorted from PBMC. The sequenced sample was gamma-delta T cells from blood. The receptors were gathered from a pool of human donors (malaria-infected and uninfected, not separated).

This clone was counted a few times. The protein recorded in TCRdb matches a much larger clone and deviates from this DNA's translation at residue 3, suggesting a read error; the protein here is obtained by translating the DNA. The chain is built from TRDV2 and TRDJ1; 8 bases map to TRDD3. Germline V gene data show CDR1 as GEAIGNYY and CDR2 as EKD. This CDR3 contains 13 residues. The V and J ends lost 7 bases and 2 bases, in that order; junction bases with no gene match: 5. The CDR3 is CAWWGIGTDKLIF. For the CDR3, the DNA is TGTGCCTGGTGGGGGATTGGGACCGATAAACTCATCTTT.

This clone occurred a few times. The protein in TCRdb stems from a much larger clone and differs at residue 11 from this DNA's translation, likely a read error; here the protein is translated from the DNA. V usage is TRDV1 and J usage is TRDJ1; 9 bases map to TRDD3. Germline CDR1 is TSWWSYY and CDR2 is QGS. The CDR3 is made up of 22 amino acids. The J segment lost 0 bases and the V segment lost 0 bases, leaving 20 bases of the junction unmatched. The CDR3 coding sequence is TGTGCTCTTGGGGAACTCTGCCCTCATCTACGGGGGGATACCATATACACCGATAAACTCATCTTT. Protein product: CALGELCPHLRGDTIYTDKLIF.

This clone was counted between two and nine times. A far bigger clonotype differs at one base, so this is likely a read error. This sample includes further DNA sequences coding for the same CDR3. The chain couples TRDV1 to TRDJ1, with D unresolved. This CDR3 has 16 amino acids. CDR1 TSWWSYY and CDR2 QGS come from the germline V gene. The ends were cut back, 3 bases at V and 3 bases at J, with 17 bases in the middle. The CDR3 sequence: CALGELHYGLSDKLIF. CDR3 bases: TGTGCTCTTGGGGAGCTCCATTACGGGCTGTCCGATAAACTCATCTTT.

This clone was seen a handful of times. TCRdb attributes to this sequence the protein of a much larger clone, which differs from the DNA translation at residue 3; a read error is likely, and the protein displayed is translated from the DNA. The V gene is TRDV1, the J gene TRDJ1; 9 bases fit TRDD3. TCRdb gives no J gene; it was assigned here by matching the DNA to germline. The germline V gene has CDR1 TSWWSYY and CDR2 QGS. The CDR3 extends over 22 amino acids. The CDR3 nucleotides are TGTGCTCATGGGGAAAACCAATTCAAGTACTGGGGGACACCTCTGTACACCGATAAACTCATCTTT. Translated: CAHGENQFKYWGTPLYTDKLIF.

As for this clone: The protein TCRdb lists belongs to a much larger clone and differs from this DNA's translation at residue 22, which points to a read error; the protein shown is made from the DNA. The J segment was not called; the V segment is TRDV1; the table gives TRDD3 as D, unverified against the DNA. The CDR3 totals 24 residues. Germline lookup yields CDR1 TSWWSYY and CDR2 QGS. CDR3 nucleotides: TGTGCTCTTGGGGATGGCGCCTTCCTACGAGCCATGCGGGGGACTTCCAACCGGCCCGATAAACACATCTTT. Protein: CALGDGAFLRAMRGTSNRPDKHIF.

For this clone: TCRdb has a much larger clone's protein, which differs at residue 15 from the translation of this DNA, likely because of a read error; what is shown is the protein translated from the DNA. The V and J genes are TRDV1 and TRDJ1; 8 bases line up with TRDD3. TCRdb lists no J gene, so it was determined here by aligning the DNA to germline. Trimming cost V 0 bases and J 1 base; bases outside gene matches: 19. This CDR3 spans 21 amino acids. Germline V CDR1 and CDR2: TSWWSYY, QGS. The CDR3 region is CALGELVGSPRWGYRTDKLIF. CDR3 nucleotides: TGTGCTCTTGGGGAACTAGTAGGTTCTCCTAGGTGGGGATACCGCACCGATAAACTCATCTTT.

Concerning this clone itself: A far larger clone is off by one base, so a read error is likely. Other DNA sequences in this specimen translate into the identical CDR3. The rearrangement joins TRDV3 to TRDJ1; 9 nucleotides agree with TRDD3. As TCRdb names no J gene, one was assigned here on the basis of a DNA match to germline. Germline CDR1 and CDR2: TVYSNPD and GDNSRS (reference sequence). The CDR3 has 17 amino acids. This CDR3 reads CAQRLRTGGPYTDKLIF. CDR3 sequence (DNA): TGTGCACAAAGGTTAAGGACTGGGGGACCCTACACCGATAAACTCATCTTT.

Concerning this clone: TCRdb's entry gives the protein of a much larger clone, which mismatches this DNA's translation at residue 9, likely from a read error; the protein reported here is translated from the DNA. The chain links TRDV1 to TRDJ1; 7 bases are a match to TRDD3. Here the J gene was assigned by germline matching of the DNA, as TCRdb has none. With 0 bases clipped from V and 0 bases from J, the junction kept 19 bases outside the gene matches. CDR3 length: 21 amino acids. Germline V CDR1 and CDR2: TSWWSYY, QGS. CDR3 DNA: TGTGCTCTTGGGGAACTAAGCTCCGCATGGGCCTGGGGGCCGTACACCGATAAACTCATCTTT. This translates into CALGELSSAWAWGPYTDKLIF.

The sample holds many counts of this clone. At the DNA level, this CDR3 is encoded by other sequences in the same sample as well. The chain recombines TRDV1 with TRDJ1, with 11 bases matching TRDD3. Germline trimming cut 1 base from V and 0 bases from J; bases unmatched to any gene: 25. This CDR3 comprises 24 residues. Germline V gene lookup returns CDR1 TSWWSYY and CDR2 QGS. The CDR3 region has the DNA TGTGCTCTTGGGGAACGTACCTACCCCGGGAGATGGGGGATACGCCCATTGTACACCGATAAACTCATCTTT. It codes for CALGERTYPGRWGIRPLYTDKLIF.

On this clone: Only one base separates this from a far larger clonotype, so it likely reflects a read error. Other DNA sequences in the same sample also yield this CDR3. This chain links TRDV1 with TRDJ1; D may be TRDD2 or TRDD3 (9 bases each). The J gene is absent in TCRdb and was assigned here via DNA matching to germline. This CDR3 region has 21 residues. V lost 5 bases and J 0 bases, leaving 31 bases between the germline ends. Germline CDR1 TSWWSYY, CDR2 QGS. CDR3: CALGPFLRPRLGDPYTDKLIF. The DNA for the CDR3 is TGTGCTCTTGGGCCCTTCCTACGCCCCCGACTGGGGGACCCGTACACCGATAAACTCATCTTT.

As for this clone: A far larger clone is a single base away, which makes a read error likely. In the same sample, other DNA sequences code for this CDR3. The V gene is TRDV1, the J gene TRDJ1; TRDD3 matches at 8 bases. No J segment appears in TCRdb, so it was assigned here by matching the sequence to germline. CDR3 length: 27 residues. CDR1 and CDR2 (germline): TSWWSYY, QGS. With 1 base clipped from V and 0 bases from J, the junction kept 37 bases outside the gene matches. CDR3: CALGERVVFVDLATGGLSYPYTDKLIF. DNA of the CDR3: TGTGCTCTTGGGGAACGAGTAGTCTTCGTCGACCTGGCTACTGGGGGGTTATCATACCCTTACACCGATAAACTCATCTTT.

As to this clone: The mismatch at residue 11 between this DNA's translation and the TCRdb protein of a much larger clone likely reflects a read error; the protein shown is translated from the DNA. This chain joins TRDV2 and TRDJ1; 9 bases line up with TRDD3. The J gene, absent from TCRdb, was called here by matching the DNA to germline. With V trimmed by 3 bases and J by 0 bases, 10 bases remained unmatched. Germline V gene sequence: CDR1 GEAIGNYY, CDR2 EKD. The CDR3 is 17 amino acids. CDR3 residues: CACDSLSTGGHTDKLIF. The CDR3 nucleotides read TGTGCCTGTGACTCCCTCAGTACTGGGGGACACACCGATAAACTCATCTTT.

This clone showed up just a few times. A far larger clone is one base from this, pointing to a likely read error. Other nucleotide sequences in the sample specify the same CDR3. V usage is TRDV2 and J usage is TRDJ1; 9 nucleotides agree with TRDD3. The J gene, not given by TCRdb, was assigned here from a germline match of the nucleotide sequence. This CDR3 spans 20 amino acids. Trimming took 0 bases from V and 5 from J; bases not matched to a gene: 21. Germline V lookup: CDR1 GEAIGNYY, CDR2 EKD. DNA of the CDR3: TGTGCCTGTGACACCGAGGAAGTACGGGGATACGAGGGGGTTACTGATAAACTCATCTTT. Translated: CACDTEEVRGYEGVTDKLIF.

This clone was detected ten times or more. TCRdb lists the protein of a much larger clone for this DNA, which differs at residue 8, so this is likely a read error; the protein given here is translated from the DNA itself. The chain is built from TRDV1 and TRDJ2; TRDD2 agrees at 9 bases. TCRdb offers no J gene call, so here the DNA was matched to germline to obtain one. J gave up 6 bases and V 5 bases, and 31 bases lay outside the gene matches. CDR3 length equals 23 residues. CDR1 is TSWWSYY and CDR2 is QGS in the germline V gene. This CDR3 reads CALGLPSPTFLLENTIWSAQLFF. CDR3 DNA: TGTGCTCTTGGGTTACCCTCCCCTACCTTCCTACTGGAAAATACCATATGGTCAGCACAACTCTTCTTT.

The sample holds a few counts of this clone. TCRdb lists the protein of a much larger clone for this DNA, which differs at residue 20, so this is likely a read error; the protein given here is translated from the DNA itself. TRDV1 is the V gene, and the J gene was not called; the D segment call TRDD3 is taken from the table without a DNA check. The CDR3 length is 22 residues. Germline loops: CDR1 TSWWSYY, CDR2 QGS. The chain's CDR3 is CALGDNFFLLRDTGEFTDKPIF. The DNA for the CDR3 is TGTGCTCTTGGGGATAATTTCTTCCTACTTCGGGATACGGGGGAATTTACCGATAAACCCATCTTT.

This clone was observed many times. With a far larger clone one base away, a read error is the likely cause. Different DNA sequences within this sample yield the same CDR3. No call exists for the J gene, whereas the V gene is TRDV3; the table names TRDD3, a call not compared with the DNA. The CDR3 consists of 17 residues. Germline V lookup: CDR1 TVYSNPD, CDR2 GDNSRS (reference sequence). The CDR3 reads CAFHRYWGIRPNRWLIF. DNA of the CDR3: TGTGCCTTTCACCGGTACTGGGGGATACGCCCAAATAGGTGGCTCATCTTT.

A few counts support this clone. TCRdb's entry gives the protein of a much larger clone, which mismatches this DNA's translation at residue 11, likely from a read error; the protein reported here is translated from the DNA. V gene TRDV2 combines with J gene TRDJ1, with TRDD2 matching 7 bases. The J gene, left out of TCRdb, was set here by checking the DNA against germline. The germline gives CDR1 GEAIGNYY, CDR2 EKD. The CDR3 contains 23 residues. V lost 2 bases and J lost 0; bases outside the gene matches: 29. The CDR3 DNA reads as TGTGCCTGTGACATGGTCGGATTCCTCCCATACCTTCCTGCTGGAGCGTACACCGATAAACTCATCTTT. Translation gives CACDMVGFLPYLPAGAYTDKLIF.